This T cell receptor (beta chain) comes out of a study of blood T cell repertoires in COVID-19. In the study overall: Some COVID-19 samples were acute and others convalescent; all came from the United States, Italy and Spain. The cDNA or gDNA used as material had been derived from T cells, B-cell-depleted T cells, or PBMCs.

The CDR3 is made up of 17 amino acids. The germline gives CDR1 SGDLS, CDR2 YYNGEE. V dropped 2 bases and J dropped 5; count of bases not matched to a gene: 13. Per the original methods: Nucleated cell counts were estimated from reference gene primer amplification. Measured with immunoSEQ multiplex PCR; TCRdb has only the in-frame clones, and not every one. Clone size and the V and J calls come from that table; the DNA yielded D and trimming. The sample contains about 44,000 clones, about 86% of which appear only once. The TCR was taken from a human donor in a cohort sampled during active COVID-19. The specimen was peripheral blood. The chain has TRBV9 and TRBJ2-1; 7 nucleotides line up with TRBD2. This chain's CDR3 is CASSVSLGERGDNEQFF. CDR3 bases: TGTGCCAGCAGCGTCTCCCTGGGGGAGCGGGGCGACAATGAGCAGTTCTTC.